This TCR beta chain was found in a study of Graves' ophthalmopathy and Graves' hyperthyroidism. This clonotype occurred many times. Using RNA transcripts, the TCR beta CDR3 regions were amplified. First-round RT-PCR with HTBI primers preceded a second-round multiplex PCR. Using its own MiXCR run on the multiplex PCR reads, TCRdb lists one record per CDR3 protein. The sample shows roughly 400,000 distinct CDR3 sequences, around 17% of them seen only once. This CDR3 spans 16 amino acids. Germline-derived CDR1 and CDR2 are SGHTA and FQGNSA. Deletions cut 5 bases from V and 5 bases from J, with 21 bases between.

This receptor was taken from a young woman with Graves' ophthalmopathy. Sequenced input: peripheral blood. This chain uses TRBV7-2 with TRBJ2-5, with D tentatively TRBD2 (5 bases). The CDR3 loop reads CASSIEGVPAGETQYF. The CDR3 nucleotides are TGTGCCAGCAGCATAGAGGGTGTTCCTGCCGGGGAGACCCAGTACTTC.